This T cell receptor beta chain was found in a study of T cell repertoires in cytomegalovirus infection. Study summary: A matching HLA type, together with CMV infection, was signaled by public TCR beta signatures. Study-wide points: Totalled public TCR beta family frequency picked out people who carried CMV plus the relevant HLA. Ex vivo responses were dominated by HLA-C-restricted CMV-specific TCR beta clonotypes.

This CDR3 spans 15 amino acids. CDR1 and CDR2 from the germline V gene are DFQATT and SNEGSKA (reference sequence). Trimming cost V 8 bases and J 5 bases; bases outside gene matches: 8. TCRdb reanalysed the reads using MiXCR and keeps one entry per CDR3 protein. The sample contains about 300,000 distinct CDR3 sequences, around 9.6% of which appear only once. This clonotype was counted at least ten times. Its specificity is not known. The TCR originated in a human donor in good health (CMV status not recorded). Some clones in this sample may be carry-over from other donors' samples. The rearrangement links TRBV20-1 to TRBJ2-1; TRBD2 agrees at 14 bases. The source material was PBMCs. This CDR3 reads CSCTGTSGGNNEQFF. The DNA of the CDR3 is TGCAGTTGTACCGGGACTAGCGGGGGAAACAATGAGCAGTTCTTC.